This TCR beta chain is from a study of vaccination and CD4 T cells after COVID-19. Study summary: Timing of post-vaccine sample collection was a median 72 days after dose two, with a range of 14 to 241. Stimulation used overlapping spike peptides from SARS-CoV-2, HCoV-NL63, HCoV-OC43 and HCoV-229E.

In regard to this clonotype: Its antigen is still unknown. Sequence at one end of the junction differs from germline and may be a read error.

The sample's treatment: approximately 9-day PBMC culture with coronavirus spike peptide pools or control peptides (ViraFEST assay). Gathered ahead of the COVID-19 pandemic (2011-2018) were the CD4+ T cells of the unexposed donor. Wells contained two million PBMCs each, and these were cultured with around 10 IU/ml IL-2 and roughly 10 ug/ml peptide pools. Once obtained from cultured CD4+ T cells, the DNA was sequenced using the Oncomine TCR Beta short-read assay. TCRdb re-analysed the PCR reads in MiXCR, keeping a single row per CDR3 protein. The repertoire has around 7,600 distinct CDR3 sequences, 50% of them found once; the top ten carry less than 25%. CDR3 size: 16 residues. Germline CDR1 is SGHVS and CDR2 is FQNEAQ.

The chain employs TRBV7-8 and TRBJ1-5; a weak D match, TRBD1 (5 bases). The sample taken for sequencing was CD4+ T cells from blood, cultured in vitro. This TCR was recovered from a human donor in good health. CDR3 region: CASSLGRQGDNQSQHF. CDR3 nucleotide sequence: TGTGCCAGCAGCTTAGGACGTCAGGGCGACAATCAGTCCCAGCATTTT.